This is a list of T cell receptor beta chains from one sample in a study of cytomegalovirus exposure and HLA in healthy donors. Only in-frame clones appear in the TCRdb table, and some are missing; sequencing was by immunoSEQ multiplex PCR. The profile shows nearly 95,000 clones, 63% of them singletons. The source material was PBMCs. The receptors were gathered from a woman aged 25 to 39 in good health and CMV-seronegative. CDR3s include the opening cysteine and the closing phenylalanine or tryptophan.

j_call	v_call	cdr3_aa
TRBJ2-3	TRBV6-4	CASSDSPAGGGADTQYF
TRBJ2-2	TRBV30	CAWGWSGSGELFF
TRBJ2-7	TRBV29-1	CSVAPGVSNYEQYF
TRBJ2-3	TRBV5-1	CASSLDGSTDTQYF
TRBJ1-1	TRBV11-2	CASSPPLWGGTEAFF
TRBJ2-7	TRBV30	CAWSGKLGQGSNEQYF
TRBJ1-2	TRBV30	CAWSGGRDYGYTF
TRBJ1-2	TRBV5-5	CASSLVQGVVNYGYTF
TRBJ1-6	TRBV12-5	CASGSSSGRSPLHF
TRBJ2-1	TRBV5-1	CASSLGQGRVDEQFF
TRBJ2-1	TRBV11-3	CASSLRGRVLAGVDEQFF
TRBJ1-4	TRBV18	CASSLTSTGEKLFF
TRBJ2-2	TRBV5-6	CASSLFGLAERLFF
TRBJ1-1	TRBV6-5	CASSFRNTEAFF
TRBJ1-5	TRBV2	CASGKDRTNQPQHF
TRBJ2-1	TRBV5-1	CASSLGRSYNEQFF
TRBJ2-1	TRBV7-9	CASSRRGDNEQFF
TRBJ1-3	TRBV9	CASSGQVTGNTIYF
TRBJ2-7	TRBV7-2	CASSADYFSYEQYF
TRBJ1-5	TRBV30	CAWSAGTGFNQPQHF
TRBJ1-1	TRBV18	CASSPLPDREAFF
TRBJ2-7	TRBV27	CASSFLTDTYEQYF
TRBJ2-1	TRBV2	CATAFRGGNGQFF
TRBJ2-3	TRBV7-6	CASSLRLVGNTDTQYF
TRBJ2-2	TRBV27	CASSFGQGGTGELFF
TRBJ2-3	TRBV5-4	CASSLSLAGADTQYF
TRBJ1-4	TRBV9	CASSVEGRGPEKLFF
TRBJ2-1	TRBV4-2	CASSFPGQANEQFF
TRBJ2-3	TRBV7-2	CASSYYADTQYF
TRBJ1-2	TRBV28	CASSPAGTGYGYTF
TRBJ2-7	TRBV28	CAITGDIPYEQYF
TRBJ2-7	TRBV6-5	CASSYNSRGAANEQYF
TRBJ2-1	TRBV19	CASSIQPDSNEQFF
TRBJ1-2	TRBV5-1	CASSHDGDYGYTF
TRBJ1-3	TRBV11-2	CASSLGQVNTIYF
TRBJ2-7	TRBV4-2	CASSQAFGLADYEQYF
TRBJ2-5	TRBV29-1	CSVVRWAEKYQETQYF
TRBJ2-7	TRBV28	CASSFVSGYEQYF
TRBJ1-4	TRBV11-2	CASQRGLLNEKLFF
TRBJ1-2	TRBV5-1	CASSSVPENYGYTF
TRBJ1-2	TRBV2	CASSEPGGYGYTF
TRBJ1-3	TRBV10-2	CASSDGTGNGNTIYF
TRBJ1-5	TRBV10-3	CAISESGDQPQHF
TRBJ1-1	TRBV28	CASSSWETGGTEAFF
TRBJ1-1	TRBV6-5	CASSYFPGGGGTEAFF
TRBJ2-5	TRBV7-2	CASSLRATAGTQYF
TRBJ2-3	TRBV2	CASRGFGGRTDTQYF
TRBJ1-2	TRBV7-2	CASSLKRDYGYTF
TRBJ2-7	TRBV7-9	CASSLTRASSYEQYF
TRBJ1-2	TRBV5-6	CASRKTGRQDGYTF